This T cell receptor beta chain was recovered during a study of blood T cells in healthy people across ages. About the study: About one barcoded beta molecule per two T cells was captured by template switching.

It was around 9 milliliters of peripheral blood that were drawn from each donor. Whenever a sample was processed, at least 6 million PBMCs were isolated. Germline V CDR1 and CDR2: DFQATT, SNEGSKA (reference sequence). The CDR3 contains 12 residues. V dropped 6 bases and J dropped 2 bases, with 10 bases sitting between them. Combining a sample-barcoded 5' primer with a J-beta primer mix, a second PCR ran for roughly 6 to 11 cycles. A minimum of 3 million CDR3-containing paired-end reads was obtained for each sample. Using its own MiXCR run on the 5' RACE reads, TCRdb lists one record per CDR3 protein. The sample contains 650,000 to 1,000,000 distinct CDR3 sequences, under 40% of which appear only once.

The source is a man between 18 and 35 years old in good health. Material: blood. This chain connects TRBV20-1 to TRBJ1-2, with D possibly being TRBD1 (5 bases). CDR3 amino acids: CSARGRNYGYTF. The CDR3 DNA reads as TGCAGTGCCCGGGGACGGAACTATGGCTACACCTTC.